Listed here are 20 T cell receptor beta chains from one sample, sequenced in a study of blood T cell repertoires in COVID-19. Profiled with immunoSEQ multiplex PCR; TCRdb holds only in-frame clones, not every one. There are 200,000 to 300,000 clones in the sample; approximately 90% occur only once, and 0.95% to 1.5% lies in the top ten. The material sequenced was PBMCs or T cells enriched from blood (not recorded which). These receptors all stem from a woman aged 35 to 49 with acute COVID-19.

The chain couples TRBV27 to TRBJ2-6; TRBD1 aligns across 7 bases. The CDR3 has 16 residues. V dropped 6 bases and J dropped 0; count of bases not matched to a gene: 5. Germline V lookup: CDR1 MNHEY, CDR2 SMNVEV (reference sequence). In DNA form, the CDR3 reads TGTGCCAGCAGAGCCGGGACAGACTCTGGGGCCAACGTCCTGACTTTC. Encoded protein: CASRAGTDSGANVLTF.

The CDR3, as DNA: TGTGCCAGCAGCGTGGACAGGGGGAGCTCCTACAATGAGCAGTTCTTC. This translates into CASSVDRGSSYNEQFF. The chain combines TRBV7-8 with TRBJ2-1; 10 nucleotides align to TRBD1. The CDR3 totals 16 residues. The V and J ends lost 5 bases and 0 bases, in that order; junction bases with no gene match: 4. Germline CDR1 reads SGHVS; CDR2 reads FQNEAQ. Variable domain in full (rest from reference TRBV7-8 and TRBJ2-1): GAGVSQSPRYKVAKRGQDVALRCDPISGHVSLFWYQQALGQGPEFLTYFQNEAQLDKSGLPSDRFFAERPEGSVSTLKIQRTQQEDSAVYLCASSVDRGSSYNEQFFGPGTRLTVL.

The rearrangement links TRBV19 to TRBJ2-7; TRBD1 aligns across 7 bases. This CDR3 spans 14 amino acids. After removal of 0 bases from V and 2 bases from J, the junction contained 1 base not matched to a gene. Germline CDR1 and CDR2: LNHDA and SQIVND (reference sequence). CDR3 sequence reads: CASSIDDRAYEQYF. The CDR3 region has the DNA TGTGCCAGTAGTATAGATGACAGGGCCTACGAGCAGTACTTC.

V usage is TRBV7-9 and J usage is TRBJ1-2; no firm D call. Between the trimmed V and J ends, which lost 8 bases and 8 bases, there was a span of 15 bases. The CDR3 runs 12 residues. The germline gives CDR1 SEHNR, CDR2 FQNEAQ (reference sequence). The CDR3 protein is CASAQLLWGYTF. The CDR3 DNA reads TGTGCCAGCGCCCAACTTCTCTGGGGCTACACCTTC.

The rearrangement joins TRBV18 to TRBJ2-3; 11 nucleotides match TRBD2. With V trimmed by 0 bases and J by 2 bases, 4 bases remained unmatched. CDR3 length: 17 residues. Per the germline V gene, CDR1 is KGHSH and CDR2 is LQKENI. The CDR3 loop is CASSPPVGLADTDTQYF. DNA for the CDR3: TGTGCCAGCTCACCACCCGTGGGACTAGCGGACACAGATACGCAGTATTTT. The entire variable domain, with the rest obtained from reference TRBV18 and TRBJ2-3, is as follows: NAGVMQNPRHLVRRRGQEARLRCSPMKGHSHVYWYRQLPEEGLKFMVYLQKENIIDESGMPKERFSAEFPKEGPSILRIQQVVRGDSAAYFCASSPPVGLADTDTQYFGPGTRLTVL.

This chain links TRBV20-1 with TRBJ2-5, with D perhaps TRBD2 (5 bases). Looked up from germline, CDR1 is DFQATT and CDR2 is SNEGSKA (reference sequence). The CDR3 runs to 15 residues. V lost 3 bases and J 1 base, leaving 15 bases between the germline ends. The CDR3 DNA reads TGCAGTGCTAGTTCCGACTATTCCTTCCAAGAGACCCAGTACTTC. Amino acids: CSASSDYSFQETQYF.

The chain recombines TRBV12-3 or TRBV12-4 with TRBJ1-1; D call uncertain. The CDR3 consists of 13 residues. Trimming left V 3 bases short and J 6 bases short, with 11 bases between. The CDR3 protein is CASSFGGSAEAFF. The CDR3 DNA reads as TGTGCCAGCAGTTTCGGAGGGAGCGCTGAAGCTTTCTTT.

The chain carries TRBV7-9 and TRBJ1-2; possibly TRBD1 for D (6 bases). The CDR3 is 12 residues long. V lost 1 base, J lost 10 bases, and 10 bases lay in between. Germline CDR1 is SEHNR and CDR2 is FQNEAQ (reference sequence). The CDR3: CASSLDQGHYTF. In DNA form, the CDR3 reads TGTGCCAGCAGCTTAGACCAGGGGCACTACACCTTC.

This sequence joins TRBV29-1 and TRBJ1-2, with 9 bases aligning to TRBD1. This CDR3 comprises 14 residues. Germline loops: CDR1 SQVTM, CDR2 ANQGSEA. Trimming took 3 bases from V and 5 from J; bases not matched to a gene: 7. CDR3 nucleotide sequence: TGCAGCGTTGAGTACAGGGGGCCATGGTATGGCTACACCTTC. This codes for CSVEYRGPWYGYTF. Full variable domain (rest looked up from reference TRBV29-1 and TRBJ1-2): SAVISQKPSRDICQRGTSLTIQCQVDSQVTMMFWYRQQPGQSLTLIATANQGSEATYESGFVIDKFPISRPNLTFSTLTVSNMSPEDSSIYLCSVEYRGPWYGYTFGSGTRLTVV.

The chain uses TRBV6-5 and TRBJ1-2, with D unclear. CDR1 and CDR2 (germline): MNHEY, SVGAGI. With 4 bases removed from V and 1 base from J, the gap between germline ends came to 16 bases. The CDR3 consists of 16 residues. CDR3 loop: CASSSLSGYVNYGYTF. CDR3 nucleotides: TGTGCCAGCAGTTCGCTATCGGGATACGTTAACTATGGCTACACCTTC.

This chain links TRBV7-2 with TRBJ2-1; 11 bases match TRBD2. This CDR3 contains 16 residues. Germline V CDR1 and CDR2: SGHTA, FQGNSA. J was trimmed by 4 bases and V by 5 bases; bases with no gene match: 7. Written as DNA, the CDR3 is TGTGCCAGCAGCCAAGATTCTAGCGGGGGGTACAATGAGCAGTTCTTC. Translating gives CASSQDSSGGYNEQFF. The full variable domain, with the rest looked up from reference TRBV7-2 and TRBJ2-1, is GAGVSQSPSNKVTEKGKDVELRCDPISGHTALYWYRQSLGQGLEFLIYFQGNSAPDKSGLPSDRFSAERTGGSVSTLTIQRTQQEDSAVYLCASSQDSSGGYNEQFFGPGTRLTVL.

This clone was counted between two and nine times. This chain connects TRBV2 to TRBJ2-3; the match to TRBD2 covers 9 bases. V lost 3 bases, J lost 3 bases, and 10 bases stayed unmatched. From germline, CDR1 is SNHLY and CDR2 FYNNEI. The length of the CDR3 is 17 residues. The CDR3 spells CASSDGLAGMGTDTQYF. The CDR3 nucleotides read TGTGCCAGCAGTGACGGTCTAGCGGGAATGGGGACAGATACGCAGTATTTT.

The chain carries TRBV11-2 and TRBJ2-1; D is perhaps TRBD2 (6 bases). The ends were cut back, 2 bases at V and 9 bases at J, with 14 bases in the middle. The CDR3 is 14 amino acids. Germline loops: CDR1 SGHAT, CDR2 FQNNGV. DNA for the CDR3: TGTGCCAGCAGCTTACTAGCGCCGAGGGGTGAGCAGTTCTTC. Translating it yields CASSLLAPRGEQFF.

The chain carries TRBV9 and TRBJ2-7; D might be TRBD2 (5 bases). The ends were cut back, 0 bases at V and 6 bases at J, with 13 bases in the middle. CDR3 length equals 14 residues. The germline V gene encodes CDR1 SGDLS and CDR2 YYNGEE. CDR3 nucleotides: TGTGCCAGCAGCGTAGACGGGTTTGCGGGCGAGCAGTACTTC. This translates into CASSVDGFAGEQYF.

The V call is TRBV5-6, the J call TRBJ2-7; 7 nucleotides match TRBD1. This CDR3 is built from 14 residues. Per germline, CDR1 SGHDT and CDR2 YYEEEE. V was pared by 3 bases and J by 5 bases, with 8 bases of the junction left unmatched. The CDR3, as DNA: TGTGCCAGCAGCTCGCTGACAGGGTTTGACGAGCAGTACTTC. Encoded protein: CASSSLTGFDEQYF. Combining the CDR3 with reference TRBV5-6 and TRBJ2-7 gives the whole variable domain DAGVTQSPTHLIKTRGQQVTLRCSPKSGHDTVSWYQQALGQGPQFIFQYYEEEERQRGNFPDRFSGHQFPNYSSELNVNALLLGDSALYLCASSSLTGFDEQYFGPGTRLTVT.

This sequence joins TRBV7-3 and TRBJ2-1, with 13 bases that match TRBD2. Germline CDR1 reads SGHTA; CDR2 reads FQGTGA. V lost 3 bases, J lost 7 bases, and 9 bases stayed unmatched. CDR3 size: 17 residues. The CDR3 coding sequence is TGTGCCAGCAGCTTCCTACCGGGACTAGCGGGGAGGAATGAGCAGTTCTTC. Translated: CASSFLPGLAGRNEQFF.

The V gene is TRBV3-1 (or the pseudogene TRBV3-2), the J gene TRBJ1-1, with D perhaps matching TRBD1 (6 bases). In germline, CDR1 is LGHDT, CDR2 YNNKEL (reference sequence). This CDR3 region has 15 residues. Deletions cut 1 base from V and 4 bases from J, with 13 bases between. CDR3 nucleotides: TGTGCCAGCAGCCAAGGTTCGGGGGGCCGCACTGAAGCTTTCTTT. It codes for CASSQGSGGRTEAFF.

This rearrangement joins TRBV12-3 or TRBV12-4 to TRBJ1-2; perhaps TRBD1 as D (6 bases). V gave up 6 bases and J gave up 5 bases, with 13 bases separating them. The CDR3 contains 13 residues. CDR3 DNA: TGTGCCAGCAGCATAACGAGGGGGTATGGCTACACCTTC. Amino acid sequence: CASSITRGYGYTF.

CDR3 nucleotide sequence: TGTGCCAGCAGCTTGGAGGGGTATGGCTACACCTTC. As protein: CASSLEGYGYTF. The J gene is TRBJ1-2, the V gene TRBV5-5, with a possible D match to TRBD1 (5 bases). The germline gives CDR1 SGHKS, CDR2 YYEKEE (reference sequence). This CDR3 comprises 12 residues. Trimming cost V 0 bases and J 5 bases, with 5 bases left between them.

The chain employs TRBV5-4 and TRBJ2-5; 8 nucleotides align to TRBD1. V dropped 2 bases and J dropped 0; count of bases not matched to a gene: 6. CDR1 SGHNT and CDR2 YYREEE come from the germline V gene (reference sequence). The CDR3 is 16 amino acids. The CDR3 region has the DNA TGTGCCAGCAGCTTCCCTGGACAGGGCTACCAAGAGACCCAGTACTTC. As protein: CASSFPGQGYQETQYF.